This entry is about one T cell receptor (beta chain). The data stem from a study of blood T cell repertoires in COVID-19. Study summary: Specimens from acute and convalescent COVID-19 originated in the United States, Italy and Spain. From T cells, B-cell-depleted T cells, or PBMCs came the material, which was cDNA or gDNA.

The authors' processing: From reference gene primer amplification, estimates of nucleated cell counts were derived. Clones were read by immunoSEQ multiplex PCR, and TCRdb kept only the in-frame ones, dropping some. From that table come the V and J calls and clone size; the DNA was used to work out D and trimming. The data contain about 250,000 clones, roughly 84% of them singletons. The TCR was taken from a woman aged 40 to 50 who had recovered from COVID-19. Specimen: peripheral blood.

CDR3 DNA sequence: TGTGCCAGCAGGGGTGGACAGTTACTAAATTCACCCCTCCACTTT. Translated, it gives CASRGGQLLNSPLHF. V usage is TRBV28 and J usage is TRBJ1-6; maybe TRBD1 (6 bases). The CDR3 length is 15 residues. Trimming stripped 6 bases from V and 7 bases from J, with 16 bases between. Germline V CDR1 and CDR2: MDHEN, SYDVKM. Full variable domain (remainder filled in from reference TRBV28 and TRBJ1-6): DVKVTQSSRYLVKRTGEKVFLECVQDMDHENMFWYRQDPGLGLRLIYFSYDVKMKEKGDIPEGYSVSREKKERFSLILESASTNQTSMYLCASRGGQLLNSPLHFGNGTRLTVT.